This T cell receptor beta chain was profiled in a study of T-cell memory formation after mild COVID-19. The table lists this clonotype with many counts. The CDR3 is 13 residues long. Per germline, CDR1 DFQATT and CDR2 SNEGSKA (reference sequence). V lost 6 bases, J lost 2 bases, and 4 bases stayed unmatched. TCRdb called the 5' RACE reads again in MiXCR, with one record for every CDR3 protein. The sample lists just under 550,000 distinct CDR3 sequences, 20% occurring once. This TCR was sampled from an adult woman who had mild COVID-19 (a few samples of this study predate the infection). Cell type and time point are not known. Input material: PBMCs or a T cell subset sorted from them (not recorded which). The chain couples TRBV20-1 to TRBJ2-3, with TRBD2 identical over 8 bases. In DNA form, the CDR3 reads TGCAGTGCGACTAGCGAAACCACAGATACGCAGTATTTT. It encodes CSATSETTDTQYF.